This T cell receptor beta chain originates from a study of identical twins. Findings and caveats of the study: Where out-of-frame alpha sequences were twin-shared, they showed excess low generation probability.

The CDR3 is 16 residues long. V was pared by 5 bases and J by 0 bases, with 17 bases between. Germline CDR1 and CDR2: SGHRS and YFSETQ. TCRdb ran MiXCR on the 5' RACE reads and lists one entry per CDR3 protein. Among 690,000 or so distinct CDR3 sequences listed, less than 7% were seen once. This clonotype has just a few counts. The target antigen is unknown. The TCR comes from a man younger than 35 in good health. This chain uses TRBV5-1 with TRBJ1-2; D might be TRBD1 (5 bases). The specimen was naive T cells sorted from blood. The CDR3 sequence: CASRSGADISNYGYTF. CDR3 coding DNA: TGCGCCAGCAGATCCGGGGCGGACATCTCTAACTATGGCTACACCTTC.